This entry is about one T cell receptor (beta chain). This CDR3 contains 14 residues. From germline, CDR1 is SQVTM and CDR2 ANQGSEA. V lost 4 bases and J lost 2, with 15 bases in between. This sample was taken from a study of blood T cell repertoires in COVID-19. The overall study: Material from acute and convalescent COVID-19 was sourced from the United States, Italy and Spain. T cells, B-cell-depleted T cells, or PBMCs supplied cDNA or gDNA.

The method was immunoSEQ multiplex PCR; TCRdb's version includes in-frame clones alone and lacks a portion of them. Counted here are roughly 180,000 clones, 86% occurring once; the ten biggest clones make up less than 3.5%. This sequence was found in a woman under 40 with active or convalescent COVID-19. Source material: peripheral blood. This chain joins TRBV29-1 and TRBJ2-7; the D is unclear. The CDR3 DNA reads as TGCAGCGTTGCATCCACTTTGATCCCCTACGAGCAGTACTTC. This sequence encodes CSVASTLIPYEQYF.